This paragraph covers one T cell receptor (beta chain) sequence. This clone came up a few times. Its antigen has not been determined. One base away there is no much larger clone; base qualities are not given. The cohort comprised under 700 healthy bone marrow donors. At the time of sampling, all cohort members were nominally healthy, though unrecorded immune exposures were likely present. The donor was CMV seronegative and was included in the group of 352 seronegative cohort members. A peripheral blood sample was provided by each donor, and peripheral blood mononuclear cells were used for TCR beta sequencing. The Qiagen DNeasy Blood Extraction Kit was used to extract genomic DNA from the blood cell samples. Including the terminal cysteine and phenylalanine, the CDR3 comprises 13 residues. Only the CDR3 DNA stays, 39 bases, in frame from base 1. The germline V gene yields MNHNS for CDR1 and SASEGT for CDR2. V loses 6 bases, J loses 8 bases, and the germline ends lie 13 bases apart.

This specimen comes from a study of cytomegalovirus exposure and HLA in healthy donors (dated by TCRdb to the late 2010s). Turning to the overall study: According to an earlier analysis of a few hundred of the donors, about 179 million T cells yielded some 110 million unique TCR beta sequences and more than 250 Gb of sequence data. In an earlier analysis of over 550 of the donors, high-throughput TCR beta sequencing was used to judge whether each TCR beta V gene segment behaved as functional or pseudogenic. Genome-wide SNP genotypes for about 60% of the roughly 670 donors were used in a later genetic analysis, which treated that subset as a discovery cohort. To study patterns of TCR occurrence, a later analysis re-analyzed previously published TCR beta repertoires from 700 or so donors and added high-resolution HLA genotyping. On average, roughly 240,000 unique TCR beta nucleotide sequences were sequenced per donor among a few hundred genotyped donors of the cohort, with roughly 18% of those sequences being non-productive. To predict cytomegalovirus infection status, the study brought together high-throughput TCR immunosequencing, statistical association of individual TCRs with disease status, and machine learning. In addition to the first cohort of 500 to 850 subjects, a separate validation cohort of approximately 110 different subjects was used. Roughly 300 gigabases of sequencing data and 91 million or so unique TCR sequences made up an early release that covered approximately 700 HLA-typed donors. The number of donors typed differed by locus, with roughly 629-640 for A, B, C, DRB1 and DQB1, roughly 520 for DQA1, approximately 580 for DPA1, and around 430 for DPB1. Using immunosequencing, the study profiled T cell repertoires from around 680 subjects and related those repertoires to cytomegalovirus serostatus. Alongside the repertoire data, information on donor age, sex, ethnicity and CMV serostatus was compiled. Four to six DR-DQ haplotypes were handled as single units for association and clustering, since linkage in the cohort was strong. The study aimed to test whether cataloging public T cell receptors could reveal signatures of past pathogen exposure. The genetic ancestry cluster associated with self-reported Caucasian donors included 81% of the roughly 360 genotyped donors. All discovery cohort repertoires had been generated using a single sequencing platform. Rather than using new phenotypic data, the later analysis identified candidate immune exposures from TCR beta sequences and from how often those sequences occurred across donors. Class I and class II HLA loci were covered by the typing at four-digit resolution.

Summary of the overall study and its limitations: Immune exposure information for the cohort was limited to CMV serostatus. Correlated functional status among segregating V segments might be attributable to linkage disequilibrium, but an unknown experimental factor could not be ruled out. According to a later analysis, TCR association rates differed among HLA loci, with DRB1 alleles showing the most associated TCRs and HLA-C alleles showing the fewest. In a later analysis, about 16,000 TCR beta sequences were associated with specific HLA alleles at a false discovery rate of 0.05. HLA typing was unavailable for some donors at each locus, so association tests used only the typed subset. Three of the identified cytomegalovirus-associated TCR beta chains were confirmed in vitro to be specific for cytomegalovirus antigens. Strong co-occurrence of HLA alleles, especially DR and DQ, made assigning TCR associations to individual alleles difficult. The presence/absence analyses assumed that sequencing depth was roughly uniform across donors, and that assumption may not be true. In an earlier analysis of 500 to 650 of the donors, most TCR beta V segments appeared in productive rearrangements about 90% or about 30% of the time, broadly matching IMGT annotations. Most TCR sequences were seen in very few donors, while some public TCRs were found in many individuals. Compared with equally common non-associated chains, HLA-associated TCR beta chains in a later analysis were more clonally expanded and had lower generation probabilities. The study gave a list of about 160 TCR beta chains associated with cytomegalovirus. Compared with the approximately 710-donor mean, donors in an Asian-associated ancestry cluster had fewer N-insertions in productive TCRs, according to a later genetic analysis. In a later genetic analysis, a missense DCLRE1C variant was associated with V-gene and J-gene trimming of TCR beta chains, and the association was replicated in an independent cohort. In both the original and validation cohorts, the classifier was reported to diagnose cytomegalovirus status with high specificity and sensitivity. Most CMV-associated TCR beta chains appeared to be HLA-restricted in a later analysis, and the HLA associations seemed to be driven largely by CMV exposure. In this cohort, only TCR beta chains were sequenced, and detectable features were limited by the absence of alpha or paired-chain data. Some 15 rarely observed V segments, including chromosome 9 orphons, were excluded from the earlier analysis of approximately 500 of the donors because counts were too low. A group of highly shared sequence variants was considered likely to be a technical artifact of the sequencing pipeline. A further reported finding was that TCR beta sequences accurately predicted the HLA-A and HLA-B alleles for most subjects in the first cohort. Several of the top co-occurrence clusters appeared to be linked to parvovirus B19, influenza, CMV and Epstein-Barr virus, according to a later analysis. The authors suggested that the approach could potentially be generalized to other disease states and immunological phenotypes. Because the 87-base-pair reads could not distinguish some IMGT-functional V segments, including TRBV6-2 and TRBV6-3, those segments were excluded.

The library was built by means of the immunoSEQ multiplex PCR assay. For the multiplex PCR, a mixture combining 60 forward primers for TCR Vbeta segments and 13 reverse primers for TCR Jbeta segments was used. The CDR3 region of rearranged TCR beta genes was amplified from genomic DNA by a multiplex PCR assay. The amplified TCR beta libraries were sequenced on the Illumina HiSeq System as 87-base-pair reads. On the authors' methods: A later analysis tallied roughly 78 million unique TCR beta chains across the 666 repertoires, and approximately 9.9 million of those chains were shared by two or more donors. To remove PCR and sequencing errors, raw reads were error-corrected and collapsed into unique sequences using a nearest-neighbor algorithm that merged closely related sequences. To assign V, D and J gene segments, CDR3 sequences were aligned to IMGT reference sequences. For a sequence to be retained, at least a six-nucleotide match to both a V gene segment and a J gene segment was required. Rearrangements were classified as productive when the CDR3 lacked stop codons and remained in frame with V and J, and all other rearrangements were classified as non-productive. CDR3 was defined by IMGT convention, running from the second conserved V-encoded cysteine to the conserved J-encoded phenylalanine. In an earlier analysis of roughly 610 of the donors, sequences lacking an unambiguous match to a single V gene segment were excluded. In an earlier analysis of approximately 560 of the donors, a V segment was called functional when productive rearrangements were above 56.7%, and segregating when the standard deviation between donors exceeded 5%. To diagnose cytomegalovirus status from the catalog of TCR beta chain sequences, a statistical classification framework was built. In a later analysis, V and J genes were assigned by comparing TCR nucleotide sequences against IMGT/GENE-DB human TR gene sequences. Using the TCRdist pipeline, a later analysis assigned CDR3 sequences along with most-parsimonious VDJ recombination scenarios. In a later analysis, each TCR beta chain was defined by its CDR3 amino acid sequence together with its V-gene family, and reads lacking a unique V-gene family were excluded. A later analysis removed 500 to 600 highly shared, low-generation-probability nucleotide sequences to deal with suspected cross-contamination and a sequencing artifact. A later analysis calculated a clonal expansion index for each public chain from normalized within-repertoire ranks of inferred template counts. A later analysis computed generation probabilities with a VDJ recombination model fitted to out-of-frame rearrangements, and checked the results against IGoR. Hypergeometric tests were used in a later analysis to score TCR-TCR, TCR-HLA and TCR-CMV co-occurrence, with a repertoire-size bias correction applied to the TCR pairs. In a later analysis, false discovery rates were estimated by permuting HLA or CMV assignments 20 times. In a later analysis, co-occurring TCRs were grouped with DBSCAN, and TCRdist sequence similarity was added when clustering was performed within HLA-allele-positive subsets. Repertoires with fewer than 30,000 or more than 120,000 public chains were left out of co-occurrence clustering, as were a handful of repertoires with anomalous nucleotide sharing. Not all clones reach the TCRdb copy of this immuneACCESS table, which keeps in-frame sequences only. Checked studies attribute under half of the gap to unresolved V genes and leave the rest unexplained. V, J and clone size were drawn from that table, and D and trimming were deduced from the DNA. The sample table holds over 110,000 clones, of which 78% were seen once. Of the sample, just under 3% is held by the ten largest clones.

The chain links TRBV6-1 with TRBJ1-4; a confident D gene designation cannot be given. The sequence was obtained from a female donor in good health and CMV-seronegative. The sequenced sample was PBMCs. The sequenced DNA is TGTGCCAGCAGACGGGATCTAATCGAAAAACTGTTTTTT. Translation gives CASRRDLIEKLFF.